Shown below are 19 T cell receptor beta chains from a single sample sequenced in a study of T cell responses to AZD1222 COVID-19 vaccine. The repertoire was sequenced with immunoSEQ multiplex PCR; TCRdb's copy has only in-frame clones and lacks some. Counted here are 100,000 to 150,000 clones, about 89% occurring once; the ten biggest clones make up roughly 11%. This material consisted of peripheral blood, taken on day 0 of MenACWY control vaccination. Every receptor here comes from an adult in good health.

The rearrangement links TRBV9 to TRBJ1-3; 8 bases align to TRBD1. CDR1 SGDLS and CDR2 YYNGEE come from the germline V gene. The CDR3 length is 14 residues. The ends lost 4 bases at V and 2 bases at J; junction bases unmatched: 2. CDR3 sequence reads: CASSPDRAGNTIYF. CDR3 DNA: TGTGCCAGCAGCCCGGACAGGGCTGGAAACACCATATATTTT.

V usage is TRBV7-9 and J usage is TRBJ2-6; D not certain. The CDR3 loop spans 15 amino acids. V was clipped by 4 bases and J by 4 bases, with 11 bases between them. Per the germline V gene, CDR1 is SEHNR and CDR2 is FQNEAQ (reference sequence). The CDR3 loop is CASSSHVSGANVLTF. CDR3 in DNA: TGTGCCAGCAGCTCCCACGTCTCCGGGGCCAACGTCCTGACTTTC. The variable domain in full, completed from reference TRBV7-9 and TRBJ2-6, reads DTGVSQNPRHKITKRGQNVTFRCDPISEHNRLYWYRQTLGQGPEFLTYFQNEAQLEKSRLLSDRFSAERPKGSFSTLEIQRTEQGDSAMYLCASSSHVSGANVLTFGAGSRLTVL.

The CDR3 loop reads CASSQEPGFQPQHF. CDR3 in DNA: TGTGCCAGCAGCCAAGAACCAGGGTTCCAGCCCCAGCATTTT. This sequence joins TRBV4-2 and TRBJ1-5; D is possibly TRBD1 (5 bases). The V end was cut by 0 bases, the J end by 7 bases, with 10 bases between. This CDR3 is 14 amino acids long. CDR1 and CDR2 (germline): LGHNA, YNFKEQ.

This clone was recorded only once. CDR3 DNA sequence: TGTGCCAGCAGCTTAGGTGCAGGACCCGGGAGGGAGACCCAGTACTTC. Its protein product is CASSLGAGPGRETQYF. J is TRBJ2-5 and V is TRBV11-2, with 7 bases aligning to TRBD2. This CDR3 comprises 16 residues. V lost 1 base to trimming and J lost 5 bases; unmatched junction nucleotides: 10. Germline V gene sequence: CDR1 SGHAT, CDR2 FQNNGV. Complete variable domain (other parts from reference TRBV11-2 and TRBJ2-5): EAGVAQSPRYKIIEKRQSVAFWCNPISGHATLYWYQQILGQGPKLLIQFQNNGVVDDSQLPKDRFSAERLKGVDSTLKIQPAKLEDSAVYLCASSLGAGPGRETQYFGPGTRLLVL.

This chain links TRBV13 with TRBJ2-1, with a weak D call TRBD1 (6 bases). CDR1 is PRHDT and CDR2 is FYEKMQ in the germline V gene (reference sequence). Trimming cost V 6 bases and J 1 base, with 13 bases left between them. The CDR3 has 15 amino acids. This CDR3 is CASRTRGHSYNEQFF. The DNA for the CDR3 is TGTGCCAGCAGGACCCGGGGACATTCCTACAATGAGCAGTTCTTC.

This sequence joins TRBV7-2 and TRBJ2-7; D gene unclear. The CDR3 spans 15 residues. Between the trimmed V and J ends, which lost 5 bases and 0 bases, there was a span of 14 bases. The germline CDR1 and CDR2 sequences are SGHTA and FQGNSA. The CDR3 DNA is TGTGCCAGCAGCGATTTCTACCGAAGCTCCTACGAGCAGTACTTC. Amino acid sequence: CASSDFYRSSYEQYF.

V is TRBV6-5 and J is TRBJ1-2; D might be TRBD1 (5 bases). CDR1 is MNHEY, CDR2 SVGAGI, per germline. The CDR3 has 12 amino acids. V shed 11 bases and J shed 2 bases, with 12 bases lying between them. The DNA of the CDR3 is TGTGCCTCTCAGGGCACAAACTATGGCTACACCTTC. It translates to CASQGTNYGYTF.

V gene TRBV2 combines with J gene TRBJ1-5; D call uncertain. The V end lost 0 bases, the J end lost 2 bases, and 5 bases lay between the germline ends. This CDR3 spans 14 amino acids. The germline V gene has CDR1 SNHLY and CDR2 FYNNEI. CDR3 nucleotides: TGTGCCAGCAGTGAAGCGACGCGCAATCAGCCCCAGCATTTT. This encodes CASSEATRNQPQHF.

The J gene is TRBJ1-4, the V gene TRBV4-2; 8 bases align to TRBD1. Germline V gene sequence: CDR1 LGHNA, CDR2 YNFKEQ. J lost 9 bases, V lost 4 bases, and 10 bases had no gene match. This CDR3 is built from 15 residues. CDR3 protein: CASSREQGEIKKLFF. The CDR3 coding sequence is TGTGCCAGCAGCCGGGAACAGGGGGAGATTAAAAAACTGTTTTTT.

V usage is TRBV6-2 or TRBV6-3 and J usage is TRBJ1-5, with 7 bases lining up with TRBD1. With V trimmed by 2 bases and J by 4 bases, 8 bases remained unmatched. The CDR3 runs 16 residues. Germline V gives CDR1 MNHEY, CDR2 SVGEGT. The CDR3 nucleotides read TGTGCCAGCAGTTACGTTAAGGGGGCGAGGAATCAGCCCCAGCATTTT. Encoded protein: CASSYVKGARNQPQHF.

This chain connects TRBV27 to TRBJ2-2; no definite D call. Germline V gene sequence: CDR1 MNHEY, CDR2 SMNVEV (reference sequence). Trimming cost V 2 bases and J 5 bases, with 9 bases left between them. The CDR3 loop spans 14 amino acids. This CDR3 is CASSLLTDTGELFF. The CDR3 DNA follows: TGTGCCAGCAGTTTACTCACTGATACCGGGGAGCTGTTTTTT.

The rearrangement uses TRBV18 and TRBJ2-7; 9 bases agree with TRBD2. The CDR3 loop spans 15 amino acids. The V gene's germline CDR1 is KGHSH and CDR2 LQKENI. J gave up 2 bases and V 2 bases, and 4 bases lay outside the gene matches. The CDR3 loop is CASSPAAGGPYEQYF. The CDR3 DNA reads TGTGCCAGCTCACCAGCAGCGGGAGGCCCCTACGAGCAGTACTTC. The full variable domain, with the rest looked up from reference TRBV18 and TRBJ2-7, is NAGVMQNPRHLVRRRGQEARLRCSPMKGHSHVYWYRQLPEEGLKFMVYLQKENIIDESGMPKERFSAEFPKEGPSILRIQQVVRGDSAAYFCASSPAAGGPYEQYFGPGTRLTVT.

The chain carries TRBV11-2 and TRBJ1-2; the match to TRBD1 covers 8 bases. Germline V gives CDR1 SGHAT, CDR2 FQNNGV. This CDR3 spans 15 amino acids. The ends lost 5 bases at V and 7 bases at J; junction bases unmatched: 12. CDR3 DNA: TGTGCCAGCAGCCCAACACAGGGGGTCCGGGCTGGCTACACCTTC. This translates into CASSPTQGVRAGYTF.

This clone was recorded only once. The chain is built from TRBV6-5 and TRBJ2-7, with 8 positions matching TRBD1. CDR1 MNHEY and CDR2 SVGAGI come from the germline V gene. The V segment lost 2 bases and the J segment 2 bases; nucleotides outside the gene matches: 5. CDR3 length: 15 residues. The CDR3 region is CASSYPDRGPYEQYF. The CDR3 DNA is TGTGCCAGCAGTTACCCTGACAGGGGCCCCTACGAGCAGTACTTC.

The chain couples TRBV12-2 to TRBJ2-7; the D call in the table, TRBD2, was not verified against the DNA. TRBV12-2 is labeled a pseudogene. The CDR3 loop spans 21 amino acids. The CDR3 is CASRLTLDGGGLASGSYEQYF. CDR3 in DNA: TGTGCAAGTCGCTTAACCTTAGATGGAGGGGGGCTGGCTAGCGGGAGCTACGAGCAGTACTTC.

In DNA form, the CDR3 reads TGTGCCATCAGTGCCTGGCGGGGAAGCACAGATACGCAGTATTTT. Protein: CAISAWRGSTDTQYF. The chain joins TRBV10-3 to TRBJ2-3, with a weak D call TRBD2 (6 bases). The CDR3 spans 15 residues. The V gene's germline CDR1 is ENHRY and CDR2 SYGVKD. V lost 4 bases and J 0 bases, leaving 11 bases between the germline ends.

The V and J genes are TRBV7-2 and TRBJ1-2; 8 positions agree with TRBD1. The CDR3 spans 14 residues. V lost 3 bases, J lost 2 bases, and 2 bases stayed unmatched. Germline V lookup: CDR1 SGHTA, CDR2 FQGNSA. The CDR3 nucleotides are TGTGCCAGCAGCTTGGGACAGGCAAACTATGGCTACACCTTC. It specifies CASSLGQANYGYTF.

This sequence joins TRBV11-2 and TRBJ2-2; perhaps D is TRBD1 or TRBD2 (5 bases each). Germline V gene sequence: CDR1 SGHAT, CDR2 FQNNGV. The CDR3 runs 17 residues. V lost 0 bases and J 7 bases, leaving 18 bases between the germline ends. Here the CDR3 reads CASSLDLGPLNGGELFF. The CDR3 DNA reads TGTGCCAGCAGCTTAGATTTGGGACCGCTAAATGGCGGGGAGCTGTTTTTT.

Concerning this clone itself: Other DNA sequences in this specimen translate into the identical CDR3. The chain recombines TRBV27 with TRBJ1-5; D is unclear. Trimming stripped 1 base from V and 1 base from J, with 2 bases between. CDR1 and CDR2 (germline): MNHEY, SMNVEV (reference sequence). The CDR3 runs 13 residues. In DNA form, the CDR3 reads TGTGCCAGCAGTTTATGGAGCAATCAGCCCCAGCATTTT. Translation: CASSLWSNQPQHF.